This T cell receptor (beta chain) was captured by sequencing in a study of response to subunit inactivated influenza vaccine. Regarding the study as a whole: Researchers suggested that each seasonal influenza vaccination recruits few new T cells.

This clonotype occurred many times. No antigen is known for it. TCRdb recomputed calls from the RT-PCR reads with MiXCR, one row per CDR3 protein. The repertoire holds about 500,000 distinct CDR3 sequences, about 17% seen once, with 3% in the top ten. V was cut by 5 bases and J by 2 bases, with 14 bases left in between. The germline V gene has CDR1 SGDLS and CDR2 YYNGEE. CDR3 length: 15 amino acids. The sequencing here drew on CD4+ T cells sorted from PBMCs, taken less than 30 months after vaccination. The sequence derives from a man in his fifties or sixties who received an inactivated influenza vaccine. The J gene is TRBJ1-3, the V gene TRBV9; D remains unclear. The CDR3 spells CASRSGGYTGNTIYF. The CDR3 bases are TGTGCCAGCAGGAGTGGCGGGTATACTGGAAACACCATATATTTT. The entire variable domain, with the rest obtained from reference TRBV9 and TRBJ1-3, is as follows: DSGVTQTPKHLITATGQRVTLRCSPRSGDLSVYWYQQSLDQGLQFLIQYYNGEERAKGNILERFSAQQFPDLHSELNLSSLELGDSALYFCASRSGGYTGNTIYFGEGSWLTVV.